Listed here is a single T cell receptor beta chain. The antigen remains unidentified. Other nucleotide sequences from this sample produce the same CDR3. Germline trimming cut 0 bases from V and 5 bases from J; bases unmatched to any gene: 2. Germline assignment: CDR1 SGHRS and CDR2 YFSETQ. This CDR3 is 14 amino acids long. The record originates from a study of cytomegalovirus exposure and HLA in healthy donors. Vbeta (60) and Jbeta (13) primers were used in the PCR. Here immunoSEQ multiplex PCR was the method, and the copy in TCRdb shows in-frame clones only, minus some. The sample has approximately 200,000 clones, around 67% seen once. Donors had nominal health at sampling but likely had unrecorded immune exposures. Study-level findings and limits: Later genetic work tied a missense DCLRE1C variant to beta-chain V and J trimming. Later on, an analysis found that several of the most significant clusters appeared to be linked to common viral pathogens, which included parvovirus B19.

The J gene is TRBJ2-3, the V gene TRBV5-1; 8 bases are shared with TRBD1. The origin of this receptor is a woman aged 25 to 45 in good health and CMV-seropositive. The specimen sequenced was PBMCs. This CDR3 is CASSLGTGRDTQYF. CDR3 nucleotide sequence: TGCGCCAGCAGCTTGGGGACAGGGAGAGATACGCAGTATTTT.